This T cell receptor (beta chain) stems from a study of graft-versus-host responses after intestinal transplantation. As for the study in general: Transplants were multivisceral, liver-intestinal, or isolated intestinal. Induction with anti-thymocyte globulin, then tacrolimus and steroids for roughly three years, was given to all recipients.

The V and J ends lost 0 bases and 0 bases respectively, with 8 bases between them. Germline CDR1 is LGHNA and CDR2 is YSLEER. The CDR3 runs 16 residues. Here immunoSEQ multiplex PCR was the method, and the copy in TCRdb shows in-frame clones only, minus some. The profile covers around 89,000 clones, with roughly 92% appearing a single time and roughly 0.37% taken by the ten largest. Note on this clone: The antigen is not known.

This receptor was identified in a human donor who was the organ donor for an intestinal transplant. The sample in question was unstimulated CD8+ T cells sorted from spleen or lymph node cells, obtained before transplant. The chain has TRBV4-3 and TRBJ1-4; D call uncertain. CDR3 sequence (DNA): TGCGCCAGCAGCCAAGATATGAGTGCAACTAATGAAAAACTGTTTTTT. This codes for CASSQDMSATNEKLFF.